These 16 T cell receptor beta chains originate from one sample sequenced in a study of tissue T cells after allogeneic stem cell transplantation. Indicated time point: mouse harvest day 14 after allogeneic transplant. The graft held 10^6 splenic CD5+ T cells and 10^7 T-cell-depleted bone marrow cells. The repertoire was sequenced with immunoSEQ multiplex PCR; TCRdb's copy has only in-frame clones and lacks some. The sample contains under 8,000 clones, about a third of which appear only once. Sequencing was performed on skin. The receptors were gathered from a female BALB/c mouse given C57BL/6 T cells with graft-versus-host disease after an allogeneic hematopoietic cell transplant.

This clone was observed a handful of times. These gene names are mouse names. The part of the CDR3 DNA that was read is TGTGCCAGCAGTCTGGCAGGGCAGGGTAACAACCAGGCTCCGCTT. Its translation is CASSLAGQGNNQAPL. The whole CDR3 is CASSLAGQGNNQAPLF. The chain joins TRBV26 to TRBJ1-5; D is possibly TRBD1 (5 bases). The CDR3 end is not reached by the read, which stops 1 residue before it; the germline J gene fills it in. Germline V gene sequence: CDR1 KGHPV, CDR2 FQNQEV (reference sequence). The CDR3 loop spans 16 amino acids. The V end was cut by 2 bases, the J end by 0 bases, with 11 bases between. The complete variable domain, with remaining parts taken from reference TRBV26 and TRBJ1-5, reads NSKVIQTPRYLVKGQGQKAKMRCIPEKGHPVVFWYQQNKNNEFKFLINFQNQEVLQQIDMTEKRFSAECPSNSPCSLEIQSSEAGDSALYLCASSLAGQGNNQAPLFGEGTRLSVL.

By share of the sample, this clone is medium-sized. Gene and germline names: mouse. The sequenced CDR3 bases are TGTGCCAGCAGCCCTCAGGGGGCGCTTGGAAATACGCTCTAT. Translating it yields CASSPQGALGNTLY. The full CDR3 protein reads CASSPQGALGNTLYF. V is TRBV26 and J is TRBJ1-3; 8 bases match TRBD1. The read comes to an end 1 residue before the CDR3 does, leaving the germline J gene to fill in the end. Germline-derived CDR1 and CDR2 are KGHPV and FQNQEV (reference sequence). With 6 bases clipped from V and 3 bases from J, the junction kept 7 bases outside the gene matches. This CDR3 has 15 residues. The full variable domain, completed using reference TRBV26 and TRBJ1-3, is NSKVIQTPRYLVKGQGQKAKMRCIPEKGHPVVFWYQQNKNNEFKFLINFQNQEVLQQIDMTEKRFSAECPSNSPCSLEIQSSEAGDSALYLCASSPQGALGNTLYFGEGSRLIVV.

On this clone: Gene names and germline match the mouse. The chain's CDR3 is CASSQDANSGNTLYF. The DNA read from the CDR3 is TGTGCCAGCAGCCAAGATGCCAATTCTGGAAATACGCTCTAT. The chain links TRBV2 to TRBJ1-3; D gene ambiguous. The read ends 1 residue shy of where the CDR3 ends; the end is completed using the germline J gene. V shed 0 bases and J shed 0 bases, with 6 bases lying between them. CDR1 is LGHNA and CDR2 is YSYQKL in the germline V gene. This CDR3 spans 15 amino acids.

With respect to this clone: Genes here carry mouse names. The CDR3 goes on 1 residue after the read ends, and that part is filled in from the germline J gene. This chain joins TRBV16 and TRBJ2-1; no clear D gene. Per the germline V gene, CDR1 is SGHSA and CDR2 is FRNQAP. CDR3 length equals 14 residues. Trimming removed 2 bases at V and 1 base at J, with 6 bases between. CDR3 bases read: TGTGCAAGCAGCTTAAGAGGGAACTATGCTGAGCAGTTC. Its translation is CASSLRGNYAEQF. The complete CDR3 protein is CASSLRGNYAEQFF. The full variable domain, its missing parts supplied by reference TRBV16 and TRBJ2-1, is NAGVIQTPRHKVTGKGQEATLWCEPISGHSAVFWYRQTIVQGLEFLTYFRNQAPIDDSGMPKERFSAQMPNQSHSTLKIQSTQPQDSAVYLCASSLRGNYAEQFFGPGTRLTVL.

To note about this clone: The gene names given are mouse names. The read ends 1 residue early relative to the CDR3; the germline J gene fills the gap. This chain joins TRBV26 and TRBJ2-5, with 11 bases that match TRBD1. There are 14 residues in the CDR3. Per germline, CDR1 KGHPV and CDR2 FQNQEV (reference sequence). Germline trimming cut 4 bases from V and 6 bases from J; bases unmatched to any gene: 3. The CDR3 bases that were read are TGTGCCAGCAGTCGGGGACAGGGGGGGGACACCCAGTAC. This gives the protein CASSRGQGGDTQY. The full CDR3 sequence reads CASSRGQGGDTQYF.

With regard to this clone: Genes and germline are mouse. The missing CDR3 end, 1 residue past where the read stops, is filled in from the germline J gene. The rearrangement uses TRBV5 and TRBJ2-5, with 8 bases lining up with TRBD2. J lost 1 base, V lost 8 bases, and 8 bases had no gene match. The germline CDR1 and CDR2 sequences are LGHNA and YNLKQL (reference sequence). The CDR3 has 15 residues. CDR3 DNA, as far as it was read: TGTGCCAGCCGCATGGGGGGGGGCGACCAAGACACCCAGTAC. The encoded protein is CASRMGGGDQDTQY. The entire CDR3 reads CASRMGGGDQDTQYF.

Worth noting for this clone: The genes and germline here are from mouse. Sequencing ends 1 residue short of the CDR3 end; the germline J gene provides the rest. The chain links TRBV13-3 to TRBJ1-1, with D possibly TRBD1 on 6 matching bases. Trimming left V 5 bases short and J 6 bases short, with 8 bases between. In germline, CDR1 is NNHDY, CDR2 SYVADS. There are 11 residues in the CDR3. The CDR3 protein is CASREGAEVFF. The CDR3 DNA, read in part, is TGTGCCAGCAGAGAGGGGGCAGAAGTCTTC.

This clone is deemed medium-sized (0.01 to 0.1%). Gene labels here are mouse ones. The read is 1 residue too short to cover the CDR3 end, so that end is filled in from the germline J gene. This chain uses TRBV19 with TRBJ2-5; tentatively, D is TRBD1 (6 bases). CDR3 length equals 13 residues. Trimming shortened V by 7 bases and J by 0 bases, and 9 bases separated the two germline ends. Germline CDR1 FNHDT, CDR2 SITEND (reference sequence). CDR3 DNA (partial): TGTGCCAGCCGGGACAATAACCAAGACACCCAGTAC. Protein: CASRDNNQDTQY. The full CDR3 reads CASRDNNQDTQYF.

In this sample, this clone turned up a few times. Germline and genes here are mouse. The read finishes 1 residue shy of the CDR3 end, and the germline J gene is used to complete it. Other DNA sequences from this sample encode an identical CDR3 as well. The chain joins TRBV26 to TRBJ1-3; D unclear. The CDR3 is 14 residues long. Trimming cost V 2 bases and J 0 bases, with 5 bases left between them. Germline loops: CDR1 KGHPV, CDR2 FQNQEV (reference sequence). The CDR3 sequence: CASSLGSSGNTLYF. The CDR3 DNA, read in part, is TGTGCCAGCAGTCTGGGCAGTTCTGGAAATACGCTCTAT.

With respect to this clone: Genes and germline come from the mouse. Coverage ceases 1 residue before the CDR3 finishes, and the germline J gene fills in the end. Other DNA sequences in this specimen translate into the identical CDR3. This chain uses TRBV26 with TRBJ2-3, with 7 nucleotides matching TRBD1. The CDR3 spans 15 residues. V trimming: 3 bases; J trimming: 0 bases; junction bases outside the gene matches: 3. From germline, CDR1 is KGHPV and CDR2 FQNQEV (reference sequence). The CDR3: CASSLQGSSAETLYF. The sequenced CDR3 bases are TGTGCCAGCAGTCTACAGGGGAGTAGTGCAGAAACGCTGTAT.

By its share, this clone is medium-sized. Germline and genes: mouse. The CDR3 extends 1 residue past the end of the read, so its final part is completed from the germline J gene. This chain uses TRBV26 with TRBJ2-1; 9 bases map to TRBD2. V trimming: 3 bases; J trimming: 3 bases; junction bases outside the gene matches: 3. This CDR3 region has 15 residues. CDR1 is KGHPV and CDR2 is FQNQEV in the germline V gene (reference sequence). The CDR3 bases that were read are TGTGCCAGCAGTCTTCCGGGACTGGGCTATGCTGAGCAGTTC. It specifies CASSLPGLGYAEQF. The full CDR3 protein reads CASSLPGLGYAEQFF.

In its sample, this clone is medium-sized. Gene and germline names: mouse. From the germline J gene comes the end of the CDR3, since the read stops 1 residue before it. The gene calls are TRBV2 and TRBJ2-5; the match to TRBD2 covers 12 bases. The CDR3 has 13 residues. The V gene end was trimmed by 6 bases and the J gene end by 6 bases; junction bases not matched to a gene: 1. Germline CDR1 is LGHNA and CDR2 is YSYQKL. CDR3 DNA (partial): TGTGCCAGCAGGACTGGGGGGGCGGACACCCAGTAC. As protein: CASRTGGADTQY. The CDR3 in full is CASRTGGADTQYF.

As regards this clone: Mouse gene names and germline throughout. Sequencing ends 1 residue short of the CDR3 end; the germline J gene provides the rest. This chain links TRBV26 with TRBJ2-5, with unresolved D. Germline V CDR1 and CDR2: KGHPV, FQNQEV (reference sequence). V was clipped by 4 bases and J by 3 bases, with 5 bases between them. This CDR3 has 12 residues. The sequenced CDR3 bases are TGTGCCAGCAGTCACCAACAAGACACCCAGTAC. It is translated as CASSHQQDTQY. The whole CDR3 reads CASSHQQDTQYF.

With regard to this clone: Gene labels here are mouse ones. The read terminates 1 residue before the CDR3 end, so the remaining end is supplied by the germline J gene. The V and J genes are TRBV26 and TRBJ2-4; D gene ambiguous. CDR1 KGHPV and CDR2 FQNQEV come from the germline V gene (reference sequence). The CDR3 covers 14 residues. V was pared by 4 bases and J by 0 bases, with 8 bases between. CDR3 loop: CASSPITSQNTLYF. The sequenced part of the CDR3 DNA is TGTGCCAGCAGTCCTATTACTAGTCAAAACACCTTGTAC.

This clone was seen a handful of times. Mouse names are used for the genes. The read ends 1 residue before the CDR3 terminus; that terminus is restored from the germline J gene. The chain joins TRBV13-2 to TRBJ2-4, with 11 bases identical to TRBD1. The V segment lost 4 bases and the J segment 0 bases; nucleotides outside the gene matches: 4. The CDR3 extends over 16 amino acids. Germline-derived CDR1 and CDR2 are NNHNN and SYGAGS (reference sequence). The CDR3 here is CASGRDRGTSQNTLYF. The CDR3 bases that were read are TGTGCCAGCGGTAGGGACAGGGGGACTAGTCAAAACACCTTGTAC.

This clone turned up a few times. Gene and germline names: mouse. With the read ending 1 residue before the CDR3 end, the germline J gene is used to fill in that end. The chain uses TRBV23 and TRBJ1-6; TRBD1, as called in the table, went unchecked against the DNA. TRBJ1-6 is classed as an ORF, of uncertain function. CDR3 length: 15 amino acids. Germline assignment: CDR1 KGHTA and CDR2 FQNQQP. The CDR3 sequence is CSSSHRGQDNSPLYF. The CDR3 bases that were read are TGCTCCAGCAGTCACCGGGGACAGGATAATTCGCCCCTCTAC.